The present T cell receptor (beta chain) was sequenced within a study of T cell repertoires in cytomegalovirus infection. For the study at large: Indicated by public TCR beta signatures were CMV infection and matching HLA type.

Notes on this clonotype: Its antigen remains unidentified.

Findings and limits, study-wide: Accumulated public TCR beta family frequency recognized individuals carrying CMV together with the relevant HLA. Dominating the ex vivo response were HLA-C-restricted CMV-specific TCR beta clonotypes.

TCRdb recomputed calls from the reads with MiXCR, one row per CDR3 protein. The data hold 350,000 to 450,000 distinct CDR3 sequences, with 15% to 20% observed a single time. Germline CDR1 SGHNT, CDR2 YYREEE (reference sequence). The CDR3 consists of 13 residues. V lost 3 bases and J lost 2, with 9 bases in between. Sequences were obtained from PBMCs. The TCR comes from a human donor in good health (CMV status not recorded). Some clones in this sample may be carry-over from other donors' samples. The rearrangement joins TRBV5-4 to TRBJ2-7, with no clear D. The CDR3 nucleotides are TGTGCCAGCAGCTACGAACCCCCCTACGAGCAGTACTTC. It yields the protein CASSYEPPYEQYF.